This T cell receptor (beta chain) was captured in a study of cytotoxic CD8 clonotypes in ibrutinib-treated CLL. The wider study: With a range of 6 to 36, the median treatment time before response samples were taken was over 9 months.

The study's findings and limits: Patients had baseline clonality above age-matched healthy donors, and this clonality moved with circulating CD8+ T-cell counts. At progression, clonality fell back toward baseline after rising at ibrutinib response.

Germline assignment: CDR1 MNHEY and CDR2 SMNVEV (reference sequence). This CDR3 has 12 residues. Between the trimmed V and J ends, which lost 7 bases and 2 bases, there was a span of 7 bases. Generated by immunoSEQ multiplex PCR, the TCRdb table keeps only in-frame clones and is missing some. The sample shows about 140,000 clones, 70% to 90% of them seen only once. Regarding this clone: The target antigen is unknown.

This sequence joins TRBV27 and TRBJ2-3; D ambiguous. The clonotype was recovered from a human donor with chronic lymphocytic leukemia. The specimen was PBMCs, collected after 36 months of ibrutinib treatment. CDR3 DNA: TGTGCCAGCAAAGCTATCACAGATACGCAGTATTTT. It is translated as CASKAITDTQYF.